Listed below are T cell receptor beta chains from one sample, sequenced in a study of T cells in localized non-small cell lung cancer. Measured with immunoSEQ multiplex PCR; TCRdb has only the in-frame clones, and not every one. This repertoire shows tens of thousands of clones, 86% found once; its top ten account for around 4.2%. The input for sequencing was peripheral blood, taken before any cancer treatment. The receptor source for this set is a male donor aged 60 or older with stage III lung adenocarcinoma. CDR3s include the opening cysteine and the closing phenylalanine or tryptophan. A D gene is named only where the DNA matches it firmly. Rows may omit the clone size; those that give it use once, few, many or a size class.

d_gene: .
v_gene: TRBV6-4
j_gene: TRBJ2-3
abundance: .
CDR3nt: TGTGCCAGCAGTGACCCGAGCACAGGAGCAGATACGCAGTATTTT
CDR3aa: CASSDPSTGADTQYF

d_gene: .
v_gene: TRBV9
j_gene: TRBJ1-2
abundance: .
CDR3nt: TGTGCCAGCAGCGTCGCTTCCGGGACTCCCTCGGGGGGCTACACCTTC
CDR3aa: CASSVASGTPSGGYTF

d_gene: TRBD2
v_gene: TRBV9
j_gene: TRBJ2-7
abundance: .
CDR3nt: TGTGCCAGCAGCGTAGCGGGGGGGCGGCACGAGCAGTACTTC
CDR3aa: CASSVAGGRHEQYF

d_gene: .
v_gene: TRBV15
j_gene: TRBJ1-5
abundance: .
CDR3nt: TGTGCCACCAGCAGAGACAACCCTAATCAGCCCCAGCATTTT
CDR3aa: CATSRDNPNQPQHF

d_gene: .
v_gene: TRBV7-9
j_gene: TRBJ1-2
abundance: .
CDR3nt: TGTGCCAGCAGCTCCAACAGGGAAAATCGGGCGTGGGGCTACACCTTC
CDR3aa: CASSSNRENRAWGYTF

d_gene: TRBD1
v_gene: TRBV7-9
j_gene: TRBJ2-1
abundance: .
CDR3nt: TGTGCCAGCAGACCGGGACAGGGCATCAATGAGCAGTTCTTC
CDR3aa: CASRPGQGINEQFF

d_gene: .
v_gene: TRBV28
j_gene: TRBJ1-1
abundance: .
CDR3nt: TGTGCCAGCAGAGGGATCTCGAACACTGAAGCTTTCTTT
CDR3aa: CASRGISNTEAFF

d_gene: .
v_gene: TRBV7-9
j_gene: TRBJ2-7
abundance: .
CDR3nt: TGTGCCAGCAGCTTAACGACGGACTACGAGCAGTACTTC
CDR3aa: CASSLTTDYEQYF

d_gene: .
v_gene: TRBV5-1
j_gene: TRBJ1-1
abundance: .
CDR3nt: TGCGCCAGCAGCTTGGCGGGGGAAAGCACTGAAGCTTTCTTT
CDR3aa: CASSLAGESTEAFF

d_gene: .
v_gene: TRBV7-9
j_gene: TRBJ1-1
abundance: once
CDR3nt: TGTGCCAGCGTGCCGGGCAGGGAGGGCACTGAAGCTTTCTTT
CDR3aa: CASVPGREGTEAFF

d_gene: TRBD1
v_gene: TRBV5-4
j_gene: TRBJ1-3
abundance: .
CDR3nt: TGTGCCAGCAGCTTGGTGGCTCAGGGGGCAACCTCTGGAAACACCATATATTTT
CDR3aa: CASSLVAQGATSGNTIYF